This T cell receptor beta chain was sequenced during a study of T cell responses to AZD1222 COVID-19 vaccine. V lost 4 bases to trimming and J lost 3 bases, with 13 bases between them. The CDR3 loop spans 15 amino acids. Germline values: CDR1 SGHRS, CDR2 YFSETQ. Only in-frame clones appear in the TCRdb table, and some are missing; sequencing was by immunoSEQ multiplex PCR. The repertoire has 150,000 to 170,000 clones, less than 90% of them found once; the top ten carry more than 5.5%. The chain has TRBV5-1 and TRBJ1-4; a weak D match, TRBD1 (5 bases). This receptor was obtained from an adult in good health. The sample in question was peripheral blood, obtained on day 0 of MenACWY control vaccination. This chain's CDR3 is CASSTGAAANEKLFF. CDR3 nucleotide sequence: TGCGCCAGCAGCACTGGGGCTGCGGCTAATGAAAAACTGTTTTTT.